A selection of T cell receptor beta chains follows, all from one sample in a study of T cell changes during pregnancy in multiple sclerosis. Profiling relied on immunoSEQ multiplex PCR, and the TCRdb table lists in-frame clones only, not all of them. The sample yields 40,000 to 55,000 clones, approximately 90% seen once. The sample here was CD8+ T cells from peripheral blood mononuclear cells, taken in the second trimester of pregnancy. The receptors were sampled from a female donor with multiple sclerosis, enrolled in a pregnancy study. The conserved cysteine and the conserved F or W are not part of the CDR3 here.

CDR3aa: ASSLSTSGYEQY
len: 12
v_gene: TRBV7-8

CDR3aa: ASSFPLAGGTDTQY
len: 14
v_gene: TRBV7-2

CDR3aa: ASSLGRGGNQPQH
len: 13
v_gene: TRBV27

CDR3aa: ASKGSGTNTEAF
len: 12
v_gene: TRBV10-2

CDR3aa: ASSLRGDEKLF
len: 11
v_gene: TRBV5-4

CDR3aa: ASSPPGSYEQY
len: 11
v_gene: TRBV5-5

CDR3aa: ASSQASIDWRSYNEQF
len: 16
v_gene: TRBV4-2

CDR3aa: ASSFGQYTEQY
len: 11
v_gene: TRBV27

CDR3aa: ASSPESSGGPYEQY
len: 14
v_gene: TRBV4-3

CDR3aa: AGGTGDNSPLH
len: 11
v_gene: TRBV6-1

CDR3aa: ASSQTAGVTYNEQF
len: 14
v_gene: TRBV4-3

CDR3aa: ASSHLGGAGNEQF
len: 13
v_gene: TRBV4-3

CDR3aa: ASSLGGTSADTQY
len: 13
v_gene: TRBV5-5

CDR3aa: SVLVRDRGAPTEAF
len: 14
v_gene: TRBV29-1

CDR3aa: ASSAFAGTGLETQY
len: 14
v_gene: TRBV6-1

CDR3aa: ASSPAGVEQF
len: 10
v_gene: TRBV9

CDR3aa: ASSQSRLPSSYEQY
len: 14
v_gene: TRBV23-1

CDR3aa: AWDSYGYT
len: 8
v_gene: TRBV30

CDR3aa: ASSPRAGGIQPQH
len: 13
v_gene: TRBV9

CDR3aa: ASSFGAGGEQY
len: 11
v_gene: TRBV11-2

CDR3aa: ASSPTVAYEQY
len: 11
v_gene: TRBV19

CDR3aa: ASSSNPGQGTTGELF
len: 15
v_gene: TRBV18

CDR3aa: ASSTTGINEQF
len: 11
v_gene: TRBV7-3

CDR3aa: ASWDRDSSTNEKLF
len: 14
v_gene: TRBV2

CDR3aa: ASSPGGSPLH
len: 10
v_gene: TRBV18

CDR3aa: ASGLAGGVEQY
len: 11
v_gene: TRBV27

CDR3aa: ATSRDRGQPQH
len: 11
v_gene: TRBV15

CDR3aa: ASKQGNTEAF
len: 10
v_gene: TRBV6-1

CDR3aa: ASSTDSRGYT
len: 10
v_gene: TRBV5-1

CDR3aa: ASSQDNAGGLTDTQY
len: 15
v_gene: TRBV4-3

CDR3aa: ASSSARSGGAPTDTQY
len: 16
v_gene: TRBV7-6

CDR3aa: ASSLVGANTEAF
len: 12
v_gene: TRBV5-6

CDR3aa: ASSFTAGPGTGPGGEQY
len: 17
v_gene: TRBV27

CDR3aa: ASSPLAGGFGTDTQY
len: 15
v_gene: TRBV7-3

CDR3aa: ASSQESSLMSLGYT
len: 14
v_gene: TRBV4-1